This TCR beta chain was sequenced in a study of CD8 T cells in Susac syndrome (dated by TCRdb to about 2019). About the study as a whole: Among the Susac syndrome patients who were sequenced, clinically active disease was present in six and clinical remission was observed in roughly eight. Repertoire sequencing was used to test whether CD8+ T cell activation and differentiation in Susac syndrome was antigen driven. At the time of blood withdrawal, Susac syndrome patients were either therapy-naive, taking corticosteroids (with some also receiving IVIg), or on IVIg alone.

Study-wide conclusions, independent of this receptor: The TCR sequencing and HLA analysis was acknowledged to have included a relatively small number of individuals. In patients with Susac syndrome, the CD4+ T cell repertoire showed no detectable clonal expansion.

RNA was extracted using the RNeasy kit, and roughly 0.5 to 1 microgram was reverse transcribed with random hexamers. The immunoSEQ multiplex PCR assay, which covers 54 Vbeta and 13 Jbeta segments, was used to amplify TCR beta CDR3 regions. PCR amplification bias was corrected using a synthetic template baseline for primer optimization and computational correction. The study's processing was this. Reads were annotated to V, D and J genes according to IMGT and were analyzed with immunoSEQ Analyzer, with only productive sequences retained. Clonality was computed as one minus Shannon entropy normalized by log2 of the number of productive unique sequences. Public and private clones were assessed among the 100 most prevalent clones of each patient and control. Susac-specific clones were defined as absent from healthy and MS cohorts, about 1,100 published viral clones and other ImmuneACCESS disease sequences. Using fastp trimming at Q25 and MiXCR clonotype assembly, TCRdb reanalyzed the public sequencing data and kept in-frame beta chains. Rows with a matching CDR3 protein are joined into one entry that keeps the most common DNA and genes. The V and J calls were not made by the authors but by TCRdb's processing. Present in this sample are around 170,000 distinct CDR3 sequences, 85% to 95% of which were seen just once. The ten largest clones take up 0.12% of the sample.

A remark on this clonotype: Its antigen has not been determined. No per-base quality is available; no much larger clone lies one base away.

There are 15 amino acids in the CDR3, from cysteine to phenylalanine inclusive. This entry keeps only the CDR3 DNA: 45 bases, framed from base 1. Trimming costs V 7 bases and J 0 bases, and their ends lie 13 bases apart. CDR1 and CDR2 are read off the germline V gene as SNHLY and FYNNEI. Peripheral blood CD8+ and CD4+ T cells from healthy donors, Susac syndrome patients and multiple sclerosis patients were profiled by high-throughput TCR beta sequencing. Susac syndrome patients met recently defined diagnostic criteria for definite or probable disease. Bulk CD8+ and CD4+ T cells were purified magnetically by negative isolation, whereas CD8+ TEMRA cells were enriched by FACS. Blood was drawn into EDTA tubes, processed within 24 hours, and PBMCs were isolated by density gradient centrifugation. PBMCs intended for TCR sequencing were cryopreserved in liquid nitrogen and thawed later in a water bath at 37 degrees C. The sorted or isolated CD4+, CD8+ and CD8+ TEMRA cells reached a purity of at least 90%.

The chain is encoded by TRBV2 joined to TRBJ2-1; the D gene may be TRBD1 or TRBD2, since each aligns over 5 bases. The origin of this receptor is a human donor with Susac syndrome. Sequences were obtained from CD4+ T cells from PBMCs. The CDR3 reads CASNPGTSSYNEQFF. The nucleotide sequence reads TGTGCCAGCAACCCAGGGACGAGCTCCTACAATGAGCAGTTCTTC.